This T cell receptor (beta chain) was captured in a study of cytomegalovirus exposure and HLA in healthy donors. Overall study findings and caveats: Roughly uniform depth of sequencing across donors was assumed in presence/absence analyses.

The PCR ran on 60 Vbeta and 13 Jbeta primers. TCRdb's copy holds only in-frame clones and misses some; the assay was immunoSEQ multiplex PCR. Of 150,000 to 200,000 clones listed, 81% are singletons. Remarks on this clone: Its antigen is still unknown.

V dropped 0 bases and J dropped 1; count of bases not matched to a gene: 8. Germline CDR1 SGDLS, CDR2 YYNGEE. The CDR3 has 18 residues. Sequenced: PBMCs. J is TRBJ2-3 and V is TRBV9, with TRBD2 matching over 10 bases. This TCR was sampled from a woman younger than 30 in good health and CMV-seropositive. The CDR3: CASSVASSLAGGTDTQYF. In DNA form, the CDR3 reads TGTGCCAGCAGCGTAGCCAGTTCTCTAGCGGGGGGCACAGATACGCAGTATTTT.